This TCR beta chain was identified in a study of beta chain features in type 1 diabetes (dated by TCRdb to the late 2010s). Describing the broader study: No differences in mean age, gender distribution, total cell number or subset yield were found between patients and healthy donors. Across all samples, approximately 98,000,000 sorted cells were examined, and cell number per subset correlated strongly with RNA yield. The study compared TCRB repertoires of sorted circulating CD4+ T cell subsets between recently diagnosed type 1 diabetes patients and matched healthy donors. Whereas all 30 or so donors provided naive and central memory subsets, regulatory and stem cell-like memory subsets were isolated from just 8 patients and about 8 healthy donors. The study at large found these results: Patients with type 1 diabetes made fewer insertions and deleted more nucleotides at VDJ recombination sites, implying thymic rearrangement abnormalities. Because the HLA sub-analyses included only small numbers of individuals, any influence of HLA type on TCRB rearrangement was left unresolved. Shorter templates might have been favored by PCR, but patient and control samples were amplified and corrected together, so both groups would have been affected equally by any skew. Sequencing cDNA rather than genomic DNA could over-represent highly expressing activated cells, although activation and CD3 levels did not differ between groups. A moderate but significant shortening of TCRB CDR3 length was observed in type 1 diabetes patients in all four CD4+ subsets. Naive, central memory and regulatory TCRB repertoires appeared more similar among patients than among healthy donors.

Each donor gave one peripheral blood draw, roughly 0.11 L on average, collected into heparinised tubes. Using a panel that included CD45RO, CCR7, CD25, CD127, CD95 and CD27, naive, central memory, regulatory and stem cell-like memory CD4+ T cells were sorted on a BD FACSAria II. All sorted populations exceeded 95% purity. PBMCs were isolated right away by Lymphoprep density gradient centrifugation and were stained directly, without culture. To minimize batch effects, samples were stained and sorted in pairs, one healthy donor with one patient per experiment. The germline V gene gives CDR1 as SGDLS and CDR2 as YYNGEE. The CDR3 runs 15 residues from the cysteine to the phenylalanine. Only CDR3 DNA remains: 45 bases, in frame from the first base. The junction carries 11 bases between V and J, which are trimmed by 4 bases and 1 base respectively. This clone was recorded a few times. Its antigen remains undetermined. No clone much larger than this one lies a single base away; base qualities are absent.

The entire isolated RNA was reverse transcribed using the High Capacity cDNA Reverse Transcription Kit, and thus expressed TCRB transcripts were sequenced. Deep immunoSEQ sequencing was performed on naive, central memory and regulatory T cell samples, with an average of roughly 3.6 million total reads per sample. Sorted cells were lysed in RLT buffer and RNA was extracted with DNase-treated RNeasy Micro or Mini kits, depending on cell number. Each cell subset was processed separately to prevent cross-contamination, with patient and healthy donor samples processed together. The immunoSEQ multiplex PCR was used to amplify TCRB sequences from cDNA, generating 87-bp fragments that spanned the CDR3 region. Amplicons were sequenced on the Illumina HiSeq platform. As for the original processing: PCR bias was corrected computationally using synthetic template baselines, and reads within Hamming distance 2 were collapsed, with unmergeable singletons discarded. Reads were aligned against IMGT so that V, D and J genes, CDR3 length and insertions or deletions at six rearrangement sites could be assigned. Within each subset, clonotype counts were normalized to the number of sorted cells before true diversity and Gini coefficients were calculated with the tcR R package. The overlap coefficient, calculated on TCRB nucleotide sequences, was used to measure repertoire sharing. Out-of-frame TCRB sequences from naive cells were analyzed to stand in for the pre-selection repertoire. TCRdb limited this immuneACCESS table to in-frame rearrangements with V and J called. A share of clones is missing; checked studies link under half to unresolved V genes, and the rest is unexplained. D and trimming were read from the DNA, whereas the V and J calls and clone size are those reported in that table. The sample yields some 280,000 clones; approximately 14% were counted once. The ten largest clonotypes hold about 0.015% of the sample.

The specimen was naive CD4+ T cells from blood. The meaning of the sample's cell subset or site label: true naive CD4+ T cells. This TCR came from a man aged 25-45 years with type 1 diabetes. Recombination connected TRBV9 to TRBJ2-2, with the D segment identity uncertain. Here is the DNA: TGTGCCAGCAGCTTCGATAGACTGAACACCGGGGAGCTGTTTTTT. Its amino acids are CASSFDRLNTGELFF.